Here is one T cell receptor beta chain with its context. The germline gives CDR1 MNHEY, CDR2 SVGAGI. CDR3 length: 13 residues. Trimming cost V 4 bases and J 1 base, with 7 bases left between them. This entry comes from a study of blood T cell repertoires in COVID-19. At the level of the study: PBMCs, B-cell-depleted T cells, or T cells were the source of the cDNA or gDNA that made up the material.

The study recruited people aged about 18 to 95 years across approximately 24 US areas. TCRdb's copy holds only in-frame clones and misses some; the assay was immunoSEQ multiplex PCR. The sample has some 200,000 clones, around 89% seen once. The sequence was collected from a woman between 18 and 29 years old who had recovered from COVID-19. Material for sequencing was PBMCs or T cells enriched from blood (not recorded which). V is TRBV6-5 and J is TRBJ1-1; D gene ambiguous. The DNA of the CDR3 is TGTGCCAGCAGTTGGGCCGCGAACACTGAAGCTTTCTTT. Translating it yields CASSWAANTEAFF.